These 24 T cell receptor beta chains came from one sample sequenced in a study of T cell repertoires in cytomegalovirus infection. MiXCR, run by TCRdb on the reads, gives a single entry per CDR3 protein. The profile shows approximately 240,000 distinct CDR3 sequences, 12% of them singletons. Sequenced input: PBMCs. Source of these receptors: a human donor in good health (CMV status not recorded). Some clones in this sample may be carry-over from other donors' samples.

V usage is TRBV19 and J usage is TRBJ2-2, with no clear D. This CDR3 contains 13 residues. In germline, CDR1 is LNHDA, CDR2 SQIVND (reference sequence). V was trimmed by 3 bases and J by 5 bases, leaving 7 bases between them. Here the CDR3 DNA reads TGTGCCAGTAGTATTGGGGAAACCGGGGAGCTGTTTTTT. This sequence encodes CASSIGETGELFF. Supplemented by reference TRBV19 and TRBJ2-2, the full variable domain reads DGGITQSPKYLFRKEGQNVTLSCEQNLNHDAMYWYRQDPGQGLRLIYYSQIVNDFQKGDIAEGYSVSREKKESFPLTVTSAQKNPTAFYLCASSIGETGELFFGEGSRLTVL.

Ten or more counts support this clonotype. CDR3 residues: CASSSTGPNSGNTIYF. CDR3 DNA sequence: TGTGCCAGCAGCTCAACCGGGCCAAACTCTGGAAACACCATATATTTT. The chain combines TRBV6-6 with TRBJ1-3; D unresolved. V gave up 6 bases and J gave up 0 bases, with 15 bases separating them. Germline V CDR1 and CDR2: MNHNY, SVGAGI (reference sequence). This CDR3 region has 16 residues.

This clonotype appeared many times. In nucleotides, the CDR3 is TGTGCCAGCAGCTTTGGGGTGTATACGCAGTATTTT. Translated: CASSFGVYTQYF. The gene calls are TRBV7-2 and TRBJ2-3; D gene ambiguous. V was pared by 3 bases and J by 7 bases, with 8 bases between. Germline V CDR1 and CDR2: SGHTA, FQGNSA. The CDR3 runs to 12 residues. Supplemented by reference TRBV7-2 and TRBJ2-3, the full variable domain reads GAGVSQSPSNKVTEKGKDVELRCDPISGHTALYWYRQSLGQGLEFLIYFQGNSAPDKSGLPSDRFSAERTGGSVSTLTIQRTQQEDSAVYLCASSFGVYTQYFGPGTRLTVL.

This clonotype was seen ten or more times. The CDR3 loop reads CASSALSGSSYEQYF. Here the CDR3 DNA reads TGTGCCAGTAGTGCCCTCAGCGGGAGCTCCTACGAGCAGTACTTC. V usage is TRBV19 and J usage is TRBJ2-7; TRBD2 aligns across 8 bases. The CDR3 contains 15 residues. Trimming took 5 bases from V and 0 from J; bases not matched to a gene: 6. The germline CDR1 and CDR2 sequences are LNHDA and SQIVND (reference sequence). Full variable domain (outside the CDR3, taken from reference TRBV19 and TRBJ2-7): DGGITQSPKYLFRKEGQNVTLSCEQNLNHDAMYWYRQDPGQGLRLIYYSQIVNDFQKGDIAEGYSVSREKKESFPLTVTSAQKNPTAFYLCASSALSGSSYEQYFGPGTRLTVT.

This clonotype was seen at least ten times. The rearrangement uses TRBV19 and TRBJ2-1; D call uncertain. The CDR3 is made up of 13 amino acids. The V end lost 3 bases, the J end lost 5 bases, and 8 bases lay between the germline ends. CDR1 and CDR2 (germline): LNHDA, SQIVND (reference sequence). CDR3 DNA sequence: TGTGCCAGTAGTATGGGATTTGACAATGAGCAGTTCTTC. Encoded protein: CASSMGFDNEQFF.

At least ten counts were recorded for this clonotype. The CDR3 region has the DNA TGTGCCAGCAGCAGCGGGGGCAACAATGAGCAGTTCTTC. Translating it yields CASSSGGNNEQFF. The chain links TRBV7-3 to TRBJ2-1, with TRBD2 identical over 8 bases. Germline lookup yields CDR1 SGHTA and CDR2 FQGTGA. The V and J ends lost 5 bases and 5 bases, in that order; junction bases with no gene match: 2. The CDR3 runs to 13 residues.

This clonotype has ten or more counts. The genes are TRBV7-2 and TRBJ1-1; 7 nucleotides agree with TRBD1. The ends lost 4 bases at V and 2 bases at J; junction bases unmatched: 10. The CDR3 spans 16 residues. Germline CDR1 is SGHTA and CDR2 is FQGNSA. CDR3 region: CASSSPPRQGNTEAFF. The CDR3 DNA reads TGTGCCAGCAGCTCTCCTCCCCGACAGGGCAACACTGAAGCTTTCTTT.

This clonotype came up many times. The CDR3 DNA reads as TGTGCCAGCAGTGCCACACCGGGACCTTGGGATGGCTACACCTTC. Translating it yields CASSATPGPWDGYTF. V is TRBV6-2 or TRBV6-3 and J is TRBJ1-2; D is possibly TRBD1 (5 bases). Germline assignment: CDR1 MNHEY and CDR2 SVGEGT. This CDR3 is built from 15 residues. V shed 5 bases and J shed 6 bases, with 19 bases lying between them.

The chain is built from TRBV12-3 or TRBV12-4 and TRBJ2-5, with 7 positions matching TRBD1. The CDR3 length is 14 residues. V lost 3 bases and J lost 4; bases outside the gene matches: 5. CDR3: CASSFYTGAETQYF. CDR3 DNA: TGTGCCAGCAGTTTTTACACAGGGGCAGAGACCCAGTACTTC.

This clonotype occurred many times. The CDR3 protein is CASSESNQPQHF. The CDR3 region has the DNA TGTGCCAGCAGTGAGTCTAATCAGCCCCAGCATTTT. The J gene is TRBJ1-5, the V gene TRBV25-1; D remains ambiguous. The CDR3 is 12 residues long. Trimming stripped 3 bases from V and 4 bases from J, with 4 bases between. Germline loops: CDR1 MGHDK, CDR2 SYGVNS.

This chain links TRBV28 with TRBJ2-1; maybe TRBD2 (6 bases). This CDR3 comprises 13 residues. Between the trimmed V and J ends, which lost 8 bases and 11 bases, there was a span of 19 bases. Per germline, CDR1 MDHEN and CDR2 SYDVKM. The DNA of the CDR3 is TGTGCCAGCTCCACGGACGGGAGAAGAAAGCAGTTCTTC. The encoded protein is CASSTDGRRKQFF.

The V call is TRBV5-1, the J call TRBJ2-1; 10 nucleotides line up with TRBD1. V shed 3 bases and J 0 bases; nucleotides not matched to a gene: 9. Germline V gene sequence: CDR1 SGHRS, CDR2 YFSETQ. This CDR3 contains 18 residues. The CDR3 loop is CASSSGQGGMSSYNEQFF. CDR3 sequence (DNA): TGCGCCAGCAGCTCCGGACAGGGGGGAATGAGCTCCTACAATGAGCAGTTCTTC.

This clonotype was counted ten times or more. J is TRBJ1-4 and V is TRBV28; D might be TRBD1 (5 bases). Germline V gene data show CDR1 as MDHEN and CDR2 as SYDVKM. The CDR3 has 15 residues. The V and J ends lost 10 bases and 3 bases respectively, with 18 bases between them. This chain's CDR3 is CATSSEAGPNEKLFF. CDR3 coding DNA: TGTGCCACCTCTTCTGAAGCAGGGCCTAATGAAAAACTGTTTTTT.

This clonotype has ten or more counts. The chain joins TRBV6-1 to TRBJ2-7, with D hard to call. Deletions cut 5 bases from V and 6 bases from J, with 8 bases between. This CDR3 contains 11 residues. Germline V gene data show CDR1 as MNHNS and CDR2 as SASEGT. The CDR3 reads CASSLGPEQYF. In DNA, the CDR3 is TGTGCCAGCAGTTTAGGGCCCGAGCAGTACTTC.

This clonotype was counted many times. DNA for the CDR3: TGTGCCAGCAGCGGGACTTTCGAGGGGACCCAGTACTTC. Its translation is CASSGTFEGTQYF. The chain employs TRBV7-2 and TRBJ2-5, with D possibly being TRBD2 (6 bases). The CDR3 sequence is 13 residues long. CDR1 is SGHTA, CDR2 FQGNSA, per germline. Trimming stripped 5 bases from V and 7 bases from J, with 14 bases between.

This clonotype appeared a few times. In nucleotides, the CDR3 is TGCAGTGCTAGGGGGGGCAATACGCCGGGGGGGTTGGACAATGAGCAGTTCTTC. It encodes CSARGGNTPGGLDNEQFF. This sequence joins TRBV20-1 and TRBJ2-1; TRBD2 matches 8 bases. Germline CDR1 and CDR2: DFQATT and SNEGSKA (reference sequence). V lost 3 bases and J lost 5; bases outside the gene matches: 18. This CDR3 comprises 18 residues.

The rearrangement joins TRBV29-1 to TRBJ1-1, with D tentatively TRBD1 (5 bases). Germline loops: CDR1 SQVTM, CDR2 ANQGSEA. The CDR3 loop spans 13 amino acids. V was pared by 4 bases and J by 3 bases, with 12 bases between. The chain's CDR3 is CSVVGRDHTEAFF. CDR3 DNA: TGCAGCGTTGTGGGCAGGGATCACACTGAAGCTTTCTTT.

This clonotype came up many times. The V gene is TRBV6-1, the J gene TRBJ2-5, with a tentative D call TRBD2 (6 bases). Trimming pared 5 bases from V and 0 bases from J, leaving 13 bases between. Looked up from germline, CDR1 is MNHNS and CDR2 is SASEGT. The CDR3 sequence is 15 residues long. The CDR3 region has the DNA TGTGCCAGCAGTCCCCGGACGGGGGACCAAGAGACCCAGTACTTC. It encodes CASSPRTGDQETQYF.

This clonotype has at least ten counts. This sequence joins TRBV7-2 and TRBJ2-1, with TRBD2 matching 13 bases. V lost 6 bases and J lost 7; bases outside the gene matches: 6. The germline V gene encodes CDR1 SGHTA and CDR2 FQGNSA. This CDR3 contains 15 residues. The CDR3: CASRHTSGRGNEQFF. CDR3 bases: TGTGCCAGCAGACATACTAGCGGGAGGGGAAATGAGCAGTTCTTC.

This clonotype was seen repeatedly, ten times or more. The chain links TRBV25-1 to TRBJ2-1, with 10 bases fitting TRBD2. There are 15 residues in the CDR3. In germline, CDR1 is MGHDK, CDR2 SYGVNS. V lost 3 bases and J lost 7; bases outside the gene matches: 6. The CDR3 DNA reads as TGTGCCAGCAGTGAGCGGCTAGCGGGAGTTAATGAGCAGTTCTTC. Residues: CASSERLAGVNEQFF.

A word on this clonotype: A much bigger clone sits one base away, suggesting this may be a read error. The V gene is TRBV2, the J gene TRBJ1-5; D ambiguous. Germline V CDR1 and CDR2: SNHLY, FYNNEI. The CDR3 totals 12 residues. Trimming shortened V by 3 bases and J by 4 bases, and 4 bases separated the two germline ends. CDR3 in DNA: TGTGCCAGCAGTGACATGAATCAGCCCCAGCATTTT. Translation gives CASSDMNQPQHF.

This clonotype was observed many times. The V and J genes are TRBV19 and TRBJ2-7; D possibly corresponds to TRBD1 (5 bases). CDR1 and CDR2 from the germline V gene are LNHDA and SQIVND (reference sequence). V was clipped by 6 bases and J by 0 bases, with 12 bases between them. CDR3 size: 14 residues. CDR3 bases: TGTGCCAGTAGAATTGACAGAAACTCCTACGAGCAGTACTTC. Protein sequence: CASRIDRNSYEQYF.

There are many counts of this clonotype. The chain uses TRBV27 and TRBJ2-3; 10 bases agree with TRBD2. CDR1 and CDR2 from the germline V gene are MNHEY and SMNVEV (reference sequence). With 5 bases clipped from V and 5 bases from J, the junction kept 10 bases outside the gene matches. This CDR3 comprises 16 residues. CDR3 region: CASSPTAGGPIDTQYF. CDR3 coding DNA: TGTGCCAGCAGTCCTACAGCGGGAGGGCCAATAGATACGCAGTATTTT.

CDR3 region: CANDGGSVYEQYF. The CDR3 nucleotides are TGTGCGAATGACGGGGGAAGTGTCTACGAGCAGTACTTC. The chain uses TRBV6-1 and TRBJ2-7, with D possibly TRBD2 on 6 matching bases. CDR1 is MNHNS, CDR2 SASEGT, per germline. This CDR3 region has 13 residues.